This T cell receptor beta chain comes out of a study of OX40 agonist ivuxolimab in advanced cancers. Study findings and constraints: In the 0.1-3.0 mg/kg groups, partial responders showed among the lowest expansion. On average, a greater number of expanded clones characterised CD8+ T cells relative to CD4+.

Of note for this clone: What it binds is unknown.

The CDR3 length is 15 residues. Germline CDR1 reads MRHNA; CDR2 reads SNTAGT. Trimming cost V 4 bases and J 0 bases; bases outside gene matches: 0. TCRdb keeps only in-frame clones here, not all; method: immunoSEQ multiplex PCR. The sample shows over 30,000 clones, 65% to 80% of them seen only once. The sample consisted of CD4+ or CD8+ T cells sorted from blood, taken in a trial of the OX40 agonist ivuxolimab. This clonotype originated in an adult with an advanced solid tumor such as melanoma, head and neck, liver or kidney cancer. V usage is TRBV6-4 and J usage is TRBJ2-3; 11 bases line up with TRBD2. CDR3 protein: CASSGLAGSTDTQYF. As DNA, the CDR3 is TGTGCCAGCAGTGGACTAGCGGGGAGCACAGATACGCAGTATTTT.